This T cell receptor (beta chain) derives from a study of PD-L1 blockade in urothelial cancer (dated 2017 in TCRdb). Regarding the study in general: Therapy was started in the mid-2010s for all patients, and atezolizumab 1,200 mg was administered intravenously every 3 weeks. Durable clinical benefit was defined as a progression-free survival longer than 6 months, and TCR features were additionally tested against progression-free survival and overall survival. Durable clinical benefit was achieved by nine patients but not by the remaining 20. A median of roughly 140,000 T cells and approximately 83,000 unique TCRs was obtained from blood samples, and a median clonality of around 0.08 was observed. Blood samples were analyzed at two time points: 3 weeks after treatment start (second dose) and 6 weeks after treatment start. In the same patients, whole exome sequencing and RNA sequencing of pretreatment tumors were performed in addition to TCR sequencing. Around 30 patients had pretreatment blood TCR-seq, some 25 had at least one posttreatment blood collection, and some 25 had tumor TCR-seq. An ECOG performance status of 0 or 1 was recorded for the patients, and 0 to 3 prior chemotherapy regimens had been received by the patients. Pretreatment tumor samples, along with matched peripheral blood collected serially before and after atezolizumab treatment, underwent TCR sequencing. The study, an exploratory multi-omic analysis, examined somatic, immune and clinical correlates of response to PD-L1 blockade with atezolizumab in urothelial cancer. Twenty-five of 29 patients were identified as males with urothelial cancer of bladder origin, and a prior smoking history was reported by 18 of 29 patients.

To estimate absolute template abundance from read counts, synthetic TCR analog templates were spiked into each PCR. Using the immunoSEQ assay, TCRbeta CDR3 regions were amplified from genomic DNA with bias-controlled V and J gene primers. Sequencing of rearranged TCRbeta segments was done at approximately 20X coverage. Under the source paper's analysis protocol: Clustering was used to correct sequencing errors, and CDR3s were annotated against IMGT to assign V, D and J genes. Downstream analyses used only productive TCRbeta rearrangements, leaving out any out-of-frame or stop-codon sequences. Clonality was calculated as one minus the Shannon entropy normalized by the log of the number of unique productive sequences. Fisher's exact test with Benjamini-Hochberg correction, at a threshold of adjusted p below 0.01, was used to find clones that differed between time points or between blood and tumor. This immuneACCESS table, as held by TCRdb, lists in-frame sequences with V and J called but not all clones. Of the missing ones, under half trace to an unresolved V gene in checked studies; the others have no known cause. That table is the source of V, J and clone size, and D and trimming were worked out from the DNA. The sample data list around 45,000 clones, and under 90% of these were observed just once. The top ten clones comprise about 15% of the sample.

Comment on this clone: No cognate antigen has been identified for it. Base qualities were left out, and no much larger clone turns up one base away.

Its CDR3 holds 15 amino acids, cysteine through phenylalanine. Only CDR3 DNA remains: 45 bases, in frame from the first base. For CDR1 and CDR2, the germline V gene (reference sequence) lists SGHNT and YYREEE. Trimming leaves V shorter by 1 base and J shorter by 1 base, with the junction holding 4 bases beyond the gene matches. Points the paper makes about the study in general: Improved progression-free and overall survival was found to be associated with pretreatment peripheral blood TCR clonality below the median. Because the sample size was small (n ≈ 28) and many of the analyses were exploratory, the results are meant to be hypothesis-generating. Patients with durable benefit showed greater expansion of tumor-associated TCR clones in peripheral blood 3 weeks after starting treatment (n = 22, p = 0.022).

The label giving this sample's time point can be read as: peripheral blood 6 weeks after treatment start. The cohort included 29 patients with locally advanced or metastatic urothelial carcinoma who were treated at Memorial Sloan Kettering on a trial protocol. Peripheral blood mononuclear cells were collected pretreatment and during treatment, with between 1 and 8 total time points per patient. The Qiagen DNeasy Blood extraction kit was used to purify genomic DNA from total PBMCs and tumor samples. Collected pretreatment and during treatment, PBMCs were isolated and stored as previously described. This receptor was taken from a man in his 60s with urothelial cancer. The V gene is TRBV5-4 and the J gene is TRBJ1-1, and 7 junction bases match TRBD1. The sequencing here drew on PBMCs, taken around atezolizumab (anti-PD-L1) treatment. The sequenced DNA is TGTGCCAGCAGCTTGACCTACAGGGGGAACACTGAAGCTTTCTTT. This encodes CASSLTYRGNTEAFF.